The 3 T cell receptor beta chains below were found in one sample sequenced in a study of cytomegalovirus exposure and HLA in healthy donors. TCRdb's copy holds only in-frame clones and misses some; the assay was immunoSEQ multiplex PCR. The sample contains about 130,000 clones, 89% of which appear only once. The material sequenced was PBMCs. These receptors were obtained from a woman aged 18 to 35 in good health and CMV-seronegative.

This rearrangement joins TRBV2 to TRBJ1-2, with TRBD1 matching over 9 bases. CDR1 is SNHLY, CDR2 FYNNEI, per germline. Losses at the gene ends were 9 bases for V and 3 bases for J; bases not matched to a gene: 8. This CDR3 has 14 amino acids. CDR3 bases: TGTGCCAGTAGTCAACAGGGGGCGGACTATGGCTACACCTTC. The encoded protein is CASSQQGADYGYTF.

CDR3 nucleotides: TGTGCCAGCAGCTCAACAAGGGACAGCAACTCCTACGAGCAGTACTTC. Its protein product is CASSSTRDSNSYEQYF. V is TRBV7-8 and J is TRBJ2-7; 7 bases line up with TRBD1. Trimming removed 4 bases from V and 0 bases from J; junction bases left unmatched: 9. Germline CDR1 is SGHVS and CDR2 is FQNEAQ. The CDR3 has 16 amino acids.

CDR3 in DNA: TGTGCCAGCAGCGTAGGAGGGTTTAGTGAAGCTTTCTTT. This encodes CASSVGGFSEAFF. The V call is TRBV9, the J call TRBJ1-1; no firm D call. CDR3 size: 13 residues. Trimming shortened V by 0 bases and J by 7 bases, and 10 bases separated the two germline ends. The germline CDR1 and CDR2 sequences are SGDLS and YYNGEE.